Following are 10 T cell receptor beta chains from one sample sequenced in a study of T cell clones after liver transplantation. The data were produced by immunoSEQ multiplex PCR, yet TCRdb's version contains in-frame clones alone and is incomplete. The sample lists under 85,000 clones; 75% to 85% were seen once. Material: CD4+ T cells from blood, obtained 12 months after liver transplant. Source of these receptors: a human patient who received a liver transplant. Part of the T cells may come from the graft donor.

This clone has only one observation. The chain joins TRBV6-4 to TRBJ1-1; 7 positions match TRBD1. Germline V gives CDR1 MRHNA, CDR2 SNTAGT. The length of the CDR3 is 14 residues. V gave up 8 bases and J gave up 8 bases; unmatched junction bases: 14. CDR3 protein: CASRPFGTAREAFF. CDR3 in DNA: TGTGCCAGCCGCCCTTTCGGGACAGCTCGAGAAGCTTTCTTT.

The sample holds one count of this clone. The rearrangement links TRBV7-9 to TRBJ2-7, with D perhaps TRBD2 (6 bases). The CDR3 spans 15 residues. Trimming stripped 5 bases from V and 0 bases from J, with 14 bases between. Germline V gives CDR1 SEHNR, CDR2 FQNEAQ (reference sequence). CDR3 coding DNA: TGTGCCAGCAGCCCCGCGGGACTCATCTCCTACGAGCAGTACTTC. It codes for CASSPAGLISYEQYF.

The V and J genes are TRBV7-3 and TRBJ2-1; 9 bases map to TRBD2. The CDR3 runs 17 residues. Germline lookup yields CDR1 SGHTA and CDR2 FQGTGA. Losses at the gene ends were 1 base for V and 3 bases for J; bases not matched to a gene: 7. In DNA form, the CDR3 reads TGTGCCAGCAGCTTAAGATCGTCGACTAGCGGCTACAATGAGCAGTTCTTC. Its translation is CASSLRSSTSGYNEQFF. Using reference TRBV7-3 and TRBJ2-1 for the parts outside the CDR3, the full variable domain is GAGVSQTPSNKVTEKGKYVELRCDPISGHTALYWYRQSLGQGPEFLIYFQGTGAADDSGLPNDRFFAVRPEGSVSTLKIQRTERGDSAVYLCASSLRSSTSGYNEQFFGPGTRLTVL.

In DNA, the CDR3 is TGTGCCAGTAGAGACAGGGGGCGAAACTATGGCTACACCTTC. This gives the protein CASRDRGRNYGYTF. The V gene is TRBV19, the J gene TRBJ1-2, with 10 bases fitting TRBD1. The V and J ends lost 6 bases and 2 bases, in that order; junction bases with no gene match: 3. Germline V gives CDR1 LNHDA, CDR2 SQIVND (reference sequence). The CDR3 sequence is 14 residues long.

This clone was detected only once. The genes are TRBV27 and TRBJ2-5, with 7 bases that match TRBD1. Germline assignment: CDR1 MNHEY and CDR2 SMNVEV (reference sequence). CDR3 size: 15 residues. With V trimmed by 3 bases and J by 4 bases, 8 bases remained unmatched. The CDR3 DNA sequence: TGTGCCAGCAGTTTCTACGACAGGGTGGGAGAGACCCAGTACTTC. Translating it yields CASSFYDRVGETQYF.

The chain combines TRBV10-1 with TRBJ2-3; 13 bases fit TRBD2. The V gene end was trimmed by 5 bases and the J gene end by 4 bases; junction bases not matched to a gene: 6. The CDR3 sequence is 16 residues long. Germline CDR1 reads WNHNN; CDR2 reads SYGVQD (reference sequence). CDR3 sequence reads: CASSTSGRAGADTQYF. The CDR3 DNA follows: TGCGCCAGCAGTACTAGCGGGAGGGCCGGCGCAGATACGCAGTATTTT.

The V gene is TRBV28, the J gene TRBJ1-3; D is undetermined. This CDR3 is built from 15 residues. Trimming shortened V by 1 base and J by 8 bases, and 15 bases separated the two germline ends. Germline assignment: CDR1 MDHEN and CDR2 SYDVKM. The CDR3 DNA is TGTGCCAGCAGTTTATACGGCGAAACGAGACACACCATATATTTT. It codes for CASSLYGETRHTIYF.

This clone was seen only a few times. The genes are TRBV6-1 and TRBJ1-3; D ambiguous. Germline CDR1 is MNHNS and CDR2 is SASEGT. Trimming stripped 4 bases from V and 2 bases from J, with 9 bases between. CDR3 length equals 14 residues. CDR3 DNA: TGTGCCAGCAGTGGCCTTTATACTGGAAACACCATATATTTT. Amino acid sequence: CASSGLYTGNTIYF.

The chain uses TRBV30 and TRBJ1-2; D is possibly TRBD1 (6 bases). The germline V gene has CDR1 GTSNPN and CDR2 SVGIG (reference sequence). The CDR3 spans 11 residues. V was cut by 5 bases and J by 11 bases, with 15 bases left in between. The DNA of the CDR3 is TGTGCCTGGGGAACCACAGGGCGGTACACCTTC. Residues: CAWGTTGRYTF.

The chain links TRBV30 to TRBJ2-5, with D perhaps TRBD2 (7 bases). Looked up from germline, CDR1 is GTSNPN and CDR2 is SVGIG (reference sequence). The V end was cut by 1 base, the J end by 4 bases, with 13 bases between. The CDR3 has 14 amino acids. CDR3 coding DNA: TGTGCCTGGAGTGAGGGGGGGAAGATAGAGACCCAGTACTTC. Translated: CAWSEGGKIETQYF.